Each of the 19 T cell receptor beta chains below was sequenced from the same sample in a study of control samples from healthy donors and cancer patients. Clones were read by immunoSEQ multiplex PCR, and TCRdb kept only the in-frame ones, dropping some. This table holds 60,000 to 70,000 clones, 85% found once. The sample taken for sequencing was blood. The receptors stem from a man aged 40-49 years in good health.

This clone appeared once. The chain links TRBV19 to TRBJ2-6; 10 nucleotides line up with TRBD2. The V segment lost 2 bases and the J segment 0 bases; nucleotides outside the gene matches: 16. The germline CDR1 and CDR2 sequences are LNHDA and SQIVND (reference sequence). This CDR3 region has 22 residues. CDR3 sequence: CASSIWSVAGGPLSSGANVLTF. As DNA, the CDR3 is TGTGCCAGTAGTATATGGTCGGTAGCGGGGGGTCCGCTTAGCTCTGGGGCCAACGTCCTGACTTTC.

The chain couples TRBV15 to TRBJ2-1, with D possibly being TRBD2 (5 bases). The CDR3 is 17 residues long. V lost 0 bases, J lost 3 bases, and 15 bases lay in between. Germline assignment: CDR1 LNHNV and CDR2 YYDKDF (reference sequence). CDR3 coding DNA: TGTGCCACCAGCAGAGATCGGGCGGGCAGAAACTACAATGAGCAGTTCTTC. Translation: CATSRDRAGRNYNEQFF.

The V and J genes are TRBV5-4 and TRBJ2-2, with D uncertain. Germline lookup yields CDR1 SGHNT and CDR2 YYREEE (reference sequence). V shed 2 bases and J shed 6 bases, with 8 bases lying between them. CDR3 size: 13 residues. CDR3: CASSFSRSGELFF. CDR3 nucleotides: TGTGCCAGCAGCTTTAGTCGTTCCGGGGAGCTGTTTTTT.

V usage is TRBV7-9 and J usage is TRBJ2-7; TRBD1 matches 7 bases. CDR1 is SEHNR and CDR2 is FQNEAQ in the germline V gene (reference sequence). With V trimmed by 5 bases and J by 2 bases, 9 bases remained unmatched. The CDR3 spans 15 residues. The CDR3 protein is CASSPLGTATYEQYF. In DNA form, the CDR3 reads TGTGCCAGCAGCCCTTTGGGGACAGCTACCTACGAGCAGTACTTC.

In nucleotides, the CDR3 is TGTGCCAGCAGCTTTGGGCTAGCGGGGTGGAATGAGCAGTTCTTC. It specifies CASSFGLAGWNEQFF. The chain recombines TRBV7-3 with TRBJ2-1; TRBD2 matches at 9 bases. V shed 3 bases and J 7 bases; nucleotides not matched to a gene: 7. The CDR3 loop spans 15 amino acids. Germline V CDR1 and CDR2: SGHTA, FQGTGA.

The chain recombines TRBV4-2 with TRBJ2-1; 9 bases map to TRBD1. Unmatched junction bases numbered 3, after V lost 1 base and J lost 5 bases. Germline V gives CDR1 LGHNA, CDR2 YNFKEQ. The CDR3 is 15 amino acids. For the CDR3, the DNA is TGTGCCAGCAGCCAAGGACAGGGGGTCGACAATGAGCAGTTCTTC. Translation gives CASSQGQGVDNEQFF.

The rearrangement uses TRBV7-8 and TRBJ1-2, with 10 bases aligning to TRBD1. Trimming removed 5 bases from V and 7 bases from J; junction bases left unmatched: 10. Germline V gene sequence: CDR1 SGHVS, CDR2 FQNEAQ. This CDR3 region has 15 residues. CDR3 bases: TGTGCCAGCAGCGCCCGGGACAGGGGTAGAGGTGGCTACACCTTC. Protein sequence: CASSARDRGRGGYTF. The whole variable domain, filled in from reference TRBV7-8 and TRBJ1-2, reads GAGVSQSPRYKVAKRGQDVALRCDPISGHVSLFWYQQALGQGPEFLTYFQNEAQLDKSGLPSDRFFAERPEGSVSTLKIQRTQQEDSAVYLCASSARDRGRGGYTFGSGTRLTVV.

This clone is a singleton in its sample. The rearrangement joins TRBV14 to TRBJ2-5; D is perhaps TRBD2 (6 bases). CDR1 is SGHDN and CDR2 is FVKESK in the germline V gene. The ends were cut back, 6 bases at V and 2 bases at J, with 19 bases in the middle. The CDR3 spans 16 residues. The CDR3 DNA is TGTGCCAGCAGTCCCAGAAGAGGGACTTCTCAAGAGACCCAGTACTTC. Encoded protein: CASSPRRGTSQETQYF.

This clone was found once. The gene calls are TRBV13 and TRBJ2-2; D is possibly TRBD1 (8 bases). Germline V gene sequence: CDR1 PRHDT, CDR2 FYEKMQ (reference sequence). This CDR3 is 17 amino acids long. Trimming stripped 4 bases from V and 0 bases from J, with 15 bases between. This CDR3 reads CASSYRQGRANTGELFF. DNA of the CDR3: TGTGCCAGCAGCTATAGACAGGGGAGGGCGAACACCGGGGAGCTGTTTTTT.

The chain combines TRBV28 with TRBJ2-3; 7 bases match TRBD2. V lost 5 bases, J lost 2 bases, and 4 bases stayed unmatched. The CDR3 spans 14 residues. Germline V gene data show CDR1 as MDHEN and CDR2 as SYDVKM. CDR3 coding DNA: TGTGCCAGCAGTCCGGGACTACTCACAGATACGCAGTATTTT. It translates to CASSPGLLTDTQYF.

In this sample, this clone turned up a few times. This chain links TRBV27 with TRBJ2-7; D is uncertain. V was cut by 4 bases and J by 0 bases, with 16 bases left in between. Germline V CDR1 and CDR2: MNHEY, SMNVEV (reference sequence). This CDR3 contains 16 residues. CDR3 in amino acids: CASSWTVALSSYEQYF. The CDR3, as DNA: TGTGCCAGCAGTTGGACCGTGGCTTTAAGCTCCTACGAGCAGTACTTC.

The chain has TRBV6-6 and TRBJ1-5; D is perhaps TRBD1 (5 bases). CDR3 length: 20 residues. Germline values: CDR1 MNHNY, CDR2 SVGAGI (reference sequence). Trimming cost V 6 bases and J 4 bases, with 31 bases left between them. The CDR3 nucleotides read TGTGCCAGCAGCCCAGTATCGCCCCGAAGAGGGAGGGGCGTAAATCAGCCCCAGCATTTT. It specifies CASSPVSPRRGRGVNQPQHF.

This chain connects TRBV9 to TRBJ1-3; no clear D. CDR3 length: 13 residues. The V gene's germline CDR1 is SGDLS and CDR2 YYNGEE. V lost 5 bases to trimming and J lost 0 bases, with 6 bases between them. The CDR3 spells CASSPGSGNTIYF. The DNA for the CDR3 is TGTGCCAGCAGTCCCGGCTCTGGAAACACCATATATTTT.

The CDR3 reads CASSGQGANGIQPQHF. CDR3 coding DNA: TGTGCCAGCAGCGGACAGGGGGCAAACGGGATTCAGCCCCAGCATTTT. The gene calls are TRBV27 and TRBJ1-5; TRBD1 aligns across 11 bases. CDR1 is MNHEY and CDR2 is SMNVEV in the germline V gene (reference sequence). Losses at the gene ends were 6 bases for V and 6 bases for J; bases not matched to a gene: 10. The CDR3 extends over 16 amino acids.

The chain carries TRBV10-3 and TRBJ1-2; a weak D match, TRBD1 (6 bases). V was trimmed by 7 bases and J by 8 bases, leaving 14 bases between them. The CDR3 has 12 residues. From germline, CDR1 is ENHRY and CDR2 SYGVKD. CDR3 in amino acids: CAITAQGRGYTF. DNA for the CDR3: TGTGCCATCACGGCACAGGGTAGGGGCTACACCTTC.

The CDR3 reads CASSPQGRTGAEQYF. CDR3 nucleotides: TGTGCCAGCAGTCCGCAGGGCAGGACAGGGGCCGAGCAGTACTTC. The rearrangement joins TRBV6-5 to TRBJ2-7; TRBD1 aligns across 9 bases. Germline V gene lookup returns CDR1 MNHEY and CDR2 SVGAGI. The V segment lost 5 bases and the J segment 6 bases; nucleotides outside the gene matches: 11. The CDR3 totals 15 residues.

CDR3 sequence reads: CASSQADRVTEKLFF. Here the CDR3 DNA reads TGCGCCAGCAGCCAGGCCGACAGGGTCACTGAAAAACTGTTTTTT. The chain carries TRBV4-3 and TRBJ1-4; 7 bases align to TRBD1. The CDR3 sequence is 15 residues long. Looked up from germline, CDR1 is LGHNA and CDR2 is YSLEER. V trimming: 3 bases; J trimming: 7 bases; junction bases outside the gene matches: 8.

The rearrangement links TRBV28 to TRBJ1-1, with 9 positions matching TRBD1. Per the germline V gene, CDR1 is MDHEN and CDR2 is SYDVKM. The V and J ends lost 4 bases and 10 bases, in that order; junction bases with no gene match: 13. The CDR3 totals 15 residues. The CDR3 sequence is CASSSTGTGTVRAFF. CDR3 DNA: TGTGCCAGCAGTTCTACCGGGACAGGGACGGTTCGAGCTTTCTTT.

The V call is TRBV6-5, the J call TRBJ1-2; TRBD1 agrees at 7 bases. Germline CDR1 is MNHEY and CDR2 is SVGAGI. This CDR3 has 14 amino acids. The V and J ends lost 6 bases and 8 bases, in that order; junction bases with no gene match: 12. CDR3 residues: CASRGGTALKGYTF. The DNA for the CDR3 is TGTGCCAGCAGAGGCGGGACAGCTCTCAAGGGCTACACCTTC.